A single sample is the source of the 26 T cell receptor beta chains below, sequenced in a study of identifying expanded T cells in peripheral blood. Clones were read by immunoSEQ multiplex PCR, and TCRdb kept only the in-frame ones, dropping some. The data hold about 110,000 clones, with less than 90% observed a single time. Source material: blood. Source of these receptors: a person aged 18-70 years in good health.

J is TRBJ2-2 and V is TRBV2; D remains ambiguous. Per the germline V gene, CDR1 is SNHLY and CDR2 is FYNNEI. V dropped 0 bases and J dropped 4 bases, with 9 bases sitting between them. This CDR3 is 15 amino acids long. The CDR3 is CASSEALQRTGELFF. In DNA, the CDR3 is TGTGCCAGCAGTGAAGCCCTCCAGCGCACCGGGGAGCTGTTTTTT.

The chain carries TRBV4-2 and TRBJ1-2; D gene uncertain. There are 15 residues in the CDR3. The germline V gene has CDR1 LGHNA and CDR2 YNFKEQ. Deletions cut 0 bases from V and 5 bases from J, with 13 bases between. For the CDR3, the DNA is TGTGCCAGCAGCCAAGATCAAACAGCACAATATGGCTACACCTTC. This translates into CASSQDQTAQYGYTF.

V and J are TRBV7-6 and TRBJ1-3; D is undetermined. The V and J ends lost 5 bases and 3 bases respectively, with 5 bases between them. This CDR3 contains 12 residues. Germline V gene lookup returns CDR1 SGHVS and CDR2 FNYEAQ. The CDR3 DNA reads TGTGCCAGCAGCGGGCGTGGAAACACCATATATTTT. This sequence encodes CASSGRGNTIYF.

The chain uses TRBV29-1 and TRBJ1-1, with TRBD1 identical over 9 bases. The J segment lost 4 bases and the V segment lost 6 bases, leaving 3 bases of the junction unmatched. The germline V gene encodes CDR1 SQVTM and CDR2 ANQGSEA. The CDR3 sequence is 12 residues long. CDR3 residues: CSVDRGATEAFF. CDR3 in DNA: TGCAGCGTAGACAGGGGGGCCACTGAAGCTTTCTTT. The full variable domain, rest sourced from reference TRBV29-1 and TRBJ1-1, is SAVISQKPSRDICQRGTSLTIQCQVDSQVTMMFWYRQQPGQSLTLIATANQGSEATYESGFVIDKFPISRPNLTFSTLTVSNMSPEDSSIYLCSVDRGATEAFFGQGTRLTVV.

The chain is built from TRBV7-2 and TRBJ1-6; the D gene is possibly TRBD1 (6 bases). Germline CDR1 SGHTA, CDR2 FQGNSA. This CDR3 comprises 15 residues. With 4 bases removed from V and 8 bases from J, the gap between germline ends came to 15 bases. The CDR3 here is CASSSPSGGYSPLHF. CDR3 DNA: TGTGCCAGCAGCTCCCCTTCGGGGGGCTATTCACCCCTCCACTTT.

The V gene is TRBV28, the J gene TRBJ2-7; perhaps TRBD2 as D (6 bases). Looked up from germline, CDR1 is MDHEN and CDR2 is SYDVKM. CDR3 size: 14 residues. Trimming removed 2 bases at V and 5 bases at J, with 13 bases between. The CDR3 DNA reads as TGTGCCAGCAGTTTAATGGGACTTACCAACGAGCAGTACTTC. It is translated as CASSLMGLTNEQYF.

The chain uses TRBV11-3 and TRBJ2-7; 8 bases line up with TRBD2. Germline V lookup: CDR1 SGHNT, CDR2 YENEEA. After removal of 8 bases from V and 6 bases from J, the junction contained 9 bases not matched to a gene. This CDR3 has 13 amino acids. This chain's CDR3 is CASSGGTLGEQYF. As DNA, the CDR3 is TGTGCCAGCTCGGGAGGGACGCTGGGCGAGCAGTACTTC.

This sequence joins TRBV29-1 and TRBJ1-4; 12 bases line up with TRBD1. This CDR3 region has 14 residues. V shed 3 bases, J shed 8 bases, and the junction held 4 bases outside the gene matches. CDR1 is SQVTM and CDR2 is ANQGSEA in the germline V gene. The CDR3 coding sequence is TGCAGCGTTGACGGGACAGGGGGCGACGAAAAACTGTTTTTT. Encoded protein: CSVDGTGGDEKLFF.

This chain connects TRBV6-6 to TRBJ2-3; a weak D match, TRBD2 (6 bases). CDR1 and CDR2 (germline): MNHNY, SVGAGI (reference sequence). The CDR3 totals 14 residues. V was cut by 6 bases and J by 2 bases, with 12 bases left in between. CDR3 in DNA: TGTGCCAGCAGGCCCAGGGAGGTCACAGATACGCAGTATTTT. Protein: CASRPREVTDTQYF.

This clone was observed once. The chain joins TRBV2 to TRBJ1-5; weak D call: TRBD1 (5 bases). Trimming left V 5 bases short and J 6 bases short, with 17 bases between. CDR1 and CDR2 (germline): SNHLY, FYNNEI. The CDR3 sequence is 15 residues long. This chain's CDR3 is CASSQGAGTGQPQHF. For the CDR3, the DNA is TGTGCCAGCAGTCAAGGGGCCGGAACTGGTCAGCCCCAGCATTTT.

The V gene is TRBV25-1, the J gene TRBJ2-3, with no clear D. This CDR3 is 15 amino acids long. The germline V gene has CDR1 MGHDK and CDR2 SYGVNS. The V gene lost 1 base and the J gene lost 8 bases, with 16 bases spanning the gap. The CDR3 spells CASSELGRTRVTQYF. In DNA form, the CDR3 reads TGTGCCAGCAGTGAATTGGGCAGGACCCGAGTTACGCAGTATTTT.

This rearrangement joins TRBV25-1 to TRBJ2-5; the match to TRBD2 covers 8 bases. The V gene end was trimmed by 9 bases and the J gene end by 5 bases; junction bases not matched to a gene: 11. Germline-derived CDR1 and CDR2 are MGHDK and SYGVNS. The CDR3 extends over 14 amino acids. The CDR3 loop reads CASSIGGAGETQYF. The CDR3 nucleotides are TGTGCCAGTTCGATCGGGGGGGCCGGTGAGACCCAGTACTTC. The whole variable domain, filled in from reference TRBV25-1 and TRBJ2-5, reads EADIYQTPRYLVIGTGKKITLECSQTMGHDKMYWYQQDPGMELHLIHYSYGVNSTEKGDLSSESTVSRIRTEHFPLTLESARPSHTSQYLCASSIGGAGETQYFGPGTRLLVL.

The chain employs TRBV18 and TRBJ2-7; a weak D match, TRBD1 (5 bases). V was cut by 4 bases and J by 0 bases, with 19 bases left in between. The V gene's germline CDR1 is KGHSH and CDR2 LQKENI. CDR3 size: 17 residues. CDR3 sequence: CASSLDSPKLSSYEQYF. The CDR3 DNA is TGTGCCAGCTCACTCGACAGCCCTAAACTCAGCTCCTACGAGCAGTACTTC.

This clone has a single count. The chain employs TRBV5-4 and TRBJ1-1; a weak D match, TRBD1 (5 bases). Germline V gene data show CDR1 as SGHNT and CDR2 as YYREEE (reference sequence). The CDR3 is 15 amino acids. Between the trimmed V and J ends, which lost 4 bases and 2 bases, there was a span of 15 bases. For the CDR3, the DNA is TGTGCCAGCAGCCCCAGGGCCACAGGCAACACTGAAGCTTTCTTT. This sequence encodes CASSPRATGNTEAFF.

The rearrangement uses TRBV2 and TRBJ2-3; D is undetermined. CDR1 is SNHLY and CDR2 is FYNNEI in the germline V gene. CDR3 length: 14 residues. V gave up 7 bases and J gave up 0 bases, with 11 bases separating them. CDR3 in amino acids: CASKGRASTDTQYF. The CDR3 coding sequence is TGTGCCAGCAAGGGAAGGGCTAGCACAGATACGCAGTATTTT.

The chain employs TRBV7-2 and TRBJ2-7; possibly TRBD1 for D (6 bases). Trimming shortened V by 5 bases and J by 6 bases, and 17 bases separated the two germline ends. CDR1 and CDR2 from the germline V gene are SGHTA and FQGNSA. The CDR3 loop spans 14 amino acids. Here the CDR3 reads CASSRDRTAVEQYF. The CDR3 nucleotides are TGTGCCAGCAGCCGCGACAGGACCGCGGTCGAGCAGTACTTC.

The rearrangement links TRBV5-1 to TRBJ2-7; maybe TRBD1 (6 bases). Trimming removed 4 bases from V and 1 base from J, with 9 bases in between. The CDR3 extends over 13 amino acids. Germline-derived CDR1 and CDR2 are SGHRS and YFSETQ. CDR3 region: CASSLQGSYEQYF. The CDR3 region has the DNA TGCGCCAGCAGCCTACAGGGTTCCTACGAGCAGTACTTC.

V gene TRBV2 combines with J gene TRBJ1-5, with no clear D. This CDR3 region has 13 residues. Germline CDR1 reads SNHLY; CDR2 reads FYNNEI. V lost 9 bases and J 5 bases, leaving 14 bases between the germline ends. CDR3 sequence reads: CASAGERDQPQHF. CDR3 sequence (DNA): TGTGCCAGTGCCGGGGAAAGGGATCAGCCCCAGCATTTT.

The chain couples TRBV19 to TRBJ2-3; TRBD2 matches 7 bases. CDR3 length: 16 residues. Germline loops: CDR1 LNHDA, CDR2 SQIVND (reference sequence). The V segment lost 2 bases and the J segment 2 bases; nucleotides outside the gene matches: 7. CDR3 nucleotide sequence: TGTGCCAGTAGTATATCCAGGGAGGGAAACACAGATACGCAGTATTTT. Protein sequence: CASSISREGNTDTQYF.

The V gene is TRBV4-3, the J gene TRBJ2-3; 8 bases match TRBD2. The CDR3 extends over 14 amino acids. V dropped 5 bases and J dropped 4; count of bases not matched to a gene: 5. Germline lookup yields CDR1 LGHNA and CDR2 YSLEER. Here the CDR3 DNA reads TGCGCCAGCAGCTCGGGCGGGGGGTCAGATACGCAGTATTTT. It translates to CASSSGGGSDTQYF.

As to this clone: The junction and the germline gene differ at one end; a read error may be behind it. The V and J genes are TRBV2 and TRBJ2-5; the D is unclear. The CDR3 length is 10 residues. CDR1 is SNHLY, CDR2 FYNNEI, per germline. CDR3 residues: CASREETQYF. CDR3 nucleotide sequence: TGTGCCAGCAGGGAAGAGACCCAGTACTTC.

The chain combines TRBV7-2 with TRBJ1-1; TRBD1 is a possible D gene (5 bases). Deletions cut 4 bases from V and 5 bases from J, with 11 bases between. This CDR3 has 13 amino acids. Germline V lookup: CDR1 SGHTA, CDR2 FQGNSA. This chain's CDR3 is CASSSQGNTEAFF. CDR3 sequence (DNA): TGTGCCAGCAGCTCCCAGGGAAATACTGAAGCTTTCTTT.

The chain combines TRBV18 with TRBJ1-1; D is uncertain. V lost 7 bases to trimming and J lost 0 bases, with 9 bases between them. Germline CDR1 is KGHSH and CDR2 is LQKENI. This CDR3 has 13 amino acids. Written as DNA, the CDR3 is TGTGCCAGCTATGCGGGGTTGAACACTGAAGCTTTCTTT. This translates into CASYAGLNTEAFF.

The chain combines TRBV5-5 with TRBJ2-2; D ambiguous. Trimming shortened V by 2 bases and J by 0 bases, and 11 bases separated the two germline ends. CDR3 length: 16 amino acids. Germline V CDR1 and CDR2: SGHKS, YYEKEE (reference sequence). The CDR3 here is CASSFRLGSNTGELFF. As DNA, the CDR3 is TGTGCCAGCAGCTTTCGTCTGGGTTCGAACACCGGGGAGCTGTTTTTT.

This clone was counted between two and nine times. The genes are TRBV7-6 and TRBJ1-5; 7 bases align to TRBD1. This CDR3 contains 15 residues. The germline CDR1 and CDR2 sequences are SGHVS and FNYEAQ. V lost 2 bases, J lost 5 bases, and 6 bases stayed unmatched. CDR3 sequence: CASSLFQGGDQPQHF. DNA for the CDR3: TGTGCCAGCAGCTTATTCCAGGGGGGAGATCAGCCCCAGCATTTT.

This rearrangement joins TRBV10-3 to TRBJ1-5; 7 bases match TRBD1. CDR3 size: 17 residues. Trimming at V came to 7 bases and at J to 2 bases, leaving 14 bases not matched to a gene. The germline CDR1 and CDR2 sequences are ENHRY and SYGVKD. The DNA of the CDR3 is TGTGCCATCATCATCGACATGGGACAGTCGGGCAATCAGCCCCAGCATTTT. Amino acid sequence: CAIIIDMGQSGNQPQHF.